This T cell receptor beta chain came from a study of cytomegalovirus exposure and HLA in healthy donors. Study-level points and caveats: It was likely that a cluster of highly shared sequence variants was a sequencing artifact. Cytomegalovirus-associated TCR beta chains were listed, numbering over 150.

Germline lookup yields CDR1 SQVTM and CDR2 ANQGSEA. This CDR3 contains 14 residues. Deletions cut 4 bases from V and 5 bases from J, with 17 bases between. PCR involved 60 Vbeta and 13 Jbeta primers. The assay was immunoSEQ multiplex PCR, and TCRdb's table has in-frame clones only and misses some. Seen here are roughly 150,000 clones, approximately 81% observed once, and the top ten hold less than 3%. As concerns this clone: Its antigen is undetermined.

The material sequenced was PBMCs. J is TRBJ1-1 and V is TRBV29-1; possible D gene TRBD1, 6 bases. The receptor comes from a female donor in good health and CMV-seronegative. CDR3 residues: CSVAQRGRGTEAFF. CDR3 DNA sequence: TGCAGCGTTGCGCAGCGGGGGAGGGGGACTGAAGCTTTCTTT. Drawing the rest from reference TRBV29-1 and TRBJ1-1, the complete variable domain is SAVISQKPSRDICQRGTSLTIQCQVDSQVTMMFWYRQQPGQSLTLIATANQGSEATYESGFVIDKFPISRPNLTFSTLTVSNMSPEDSSIYLCSVAQRGRGTEAFFGQGTRLTVV.